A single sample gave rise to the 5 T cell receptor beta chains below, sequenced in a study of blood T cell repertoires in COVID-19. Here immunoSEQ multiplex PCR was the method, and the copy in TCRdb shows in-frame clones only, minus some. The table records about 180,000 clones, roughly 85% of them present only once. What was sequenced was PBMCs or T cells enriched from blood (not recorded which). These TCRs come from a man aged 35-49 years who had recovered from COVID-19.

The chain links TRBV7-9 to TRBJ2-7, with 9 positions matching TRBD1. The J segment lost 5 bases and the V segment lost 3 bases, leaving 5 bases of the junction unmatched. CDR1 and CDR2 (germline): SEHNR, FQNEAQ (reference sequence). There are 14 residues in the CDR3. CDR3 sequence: CASSFGTGKDEQYF. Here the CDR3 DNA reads TGTGCCAGCAGCTTCGGGACAGGGAAAGACGAGCAGTACTTC.

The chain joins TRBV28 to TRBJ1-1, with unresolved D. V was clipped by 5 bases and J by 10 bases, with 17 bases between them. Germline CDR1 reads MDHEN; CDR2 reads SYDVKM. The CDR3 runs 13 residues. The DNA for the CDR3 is TGTGCCAGCAGTCCGGGAAGAGAGGTATCAGCTTTCTTT. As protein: CASSPGREVSAFF.

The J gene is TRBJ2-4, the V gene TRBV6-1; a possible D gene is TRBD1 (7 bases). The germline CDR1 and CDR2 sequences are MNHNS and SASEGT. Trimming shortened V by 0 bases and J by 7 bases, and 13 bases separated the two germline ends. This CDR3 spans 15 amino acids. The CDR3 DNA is TGTGCCAGCAGTGAAGCAGGAGGGGGCGGGAACATTCAGTACTTC. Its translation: CASSEAGGGGNIQYF.

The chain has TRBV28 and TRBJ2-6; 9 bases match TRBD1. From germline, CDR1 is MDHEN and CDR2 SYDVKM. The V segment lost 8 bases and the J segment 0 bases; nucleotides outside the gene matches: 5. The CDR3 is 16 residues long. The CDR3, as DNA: TGTGCCAGCCTGGAGACAGGGGGCTCTGGGGCCAACGTCCTGACTTTC. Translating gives CASLETGGSGANVLTF.

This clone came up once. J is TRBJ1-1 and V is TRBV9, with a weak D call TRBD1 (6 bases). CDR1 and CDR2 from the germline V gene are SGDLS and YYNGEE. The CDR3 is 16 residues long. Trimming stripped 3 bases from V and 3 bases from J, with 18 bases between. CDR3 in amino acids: CASSDDRRKGDTEAFF. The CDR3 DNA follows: TGTGCCAGCAGCGATGACAGGAGGAAGGGGGACACTGAAGCTTTCTTT.